These 18 T cell receptor beta chains originate from one sample sequenced in a study of OX40 agonist ivuxolimab in advanced cancers. This table comes from immunoSEQ multiplex PCR, and its TCRdb copy is limited to in-frame clones, with some not included. The data show about 69,000 clones, roughly 89% seen once. The specimen was CD4+ or CD8+ T cells sorted from blood, collected in a trial of the OX40 agonist ivuxolimab. These receptors all come from an adult with an advanced solid tumor such as melanoma, head and neck, liver or kidney cancer.

This clone was observed a single time. The chain joins TRBV11-1 to TRBJ2-4, with D uncertain. V was shortened by 3 bases and J by 16 bases, with 19 bases between the two germline ends. Germline lookup yields CDR1 SGHAT and CDR2 FQDESV (reference sequence). CDR3 length: 13 residues. The CDR3 DNA reads TGTGCCAGCAGCTTGGACGACCGACCAACTATCTACTTC. Its protein is CASSLDDRPTIYF.

The CDR3 DNA follows: TGTGCCACCCGACCGGGAGGTACTAATGAAAAACTGTTTTTT. It is translated as CATRPGGTNEKLFF. This chain joins TRBV6-6 and TRBJ1-4; D gene unclear. The V and J ends lost 10 bases and 2 bases respectively, with 14 bases between them. CDR1 and CDR2 (germline): MNHNY, SVGAGI (reference sequence). The CDR3 is 14 amino acids.

Remarks on this clone: At one boundary the junction diverges from the germline segment, which might be a read error. The rearrangement links TRBV7-7 to TRBJ2-7, with D perhaps TRBD2 (5 bases). CDR3 length: 13 amino acids. Germline-derived CDR1 and CDR2 are SSHAT and FNYEAQ (reference sequence). CDR3 sequence (DNA): TGTGCTAGCAGCTTAGGCTCGGCGGGCGAGCAGTACTTC. Translating it yields CASSLGSAGEQYF.

The gene calls are TRBV4-2 and TRBJ2-7, with D perhaps TRBD1 (6 bases). With 4 bases removed from V and 0 bases from J, the gap between germline ends came to 10 bases. The germline V gene has CDR1 LGHNA and CDR2 YNFKEQ. The CDR3 totals 14 residues. In DNA, the CDR3 is TGTGCCAGCAGCCCCGACAGGAGCTCCTACGAGCAGTACTTC. Translated, it gives CASSPDRSSYEQYF.

This clone was observed a few times. The chain carries TRBV4-3 and TRBJ2-3, with 7 positions matching TRBD2. Germline CDR1 and CDR2: LGHNA and YSLEER. V lost 0 bases and J lost 6; bases outside the gene matches: 6. The CDR3 runs to 15 residues. The chain's CDR3 is CASSQEAGVGDTQYF. CDR3 DNA sequence: TGCGCCAGCAGCCAAGAGGCGGGAGTAGGTGATACGCAGTATTTT.

V usage is TRBV7-9 and J usage is TRBJ1-2, with 8 bases lining up with TRBD1. With V trimmed by 8 bases and J by 4 bases, 9 bases remained unmatched. Looked up from germline, CDR1 is SEHNR and CDR2 is FQNEAQ (reference sequence). The CDR3 sequence is 14 residues long. The CDR3 DNA reads as TGTGCCAGCGTTGAGTCAGGGGGCTTCTATGGCTACACCTTC. Encoded protein: CASVESGGFYGYTF.

The count of this clone is one. CDR3 region: CASSPTSGRAGNEQFF. Here the CDR3 DNA reads TGTGCCAGCAGTCCCACTAGCGGGAGGGCCGGGAATGAGCAGTTCTTC. This chain joins TRBV27 and TRBJ2-1, with 13 nucleotides matching TRBD2. J gave up 7 bases and V 5 bases, and 8 bases lay outside the gene matches. CDR3 length: 16 residues. From germline, CDR1 is MNHEY and CDR2 SMNVEV (reference sequence).

The chain has TRBV5-1 and TRBJ2-2, with 7 nucleotides matching TRBD1. J gave up 4 bases and V 1 base, and 4 bases lay outside the gene matches. Germline V gene data show CDR1 as SGHRS and CDR2 as YFSETQ. CDR3 size: 15 residues. CDR3 DNA: TGCGCCAGCAGCTTGCTGGGGACAGTCACCGGGGAGCTGTTTTTT. Encoded protein: CASSLLGTVTGELFF.

In DNA, the CDR3 is TGTGCCAGCAGTTACCCTGAAGGGGGTAGCAACGAGCAGTACTTC. Translating it yields CASSYPEGGSNEQYF. This chain links TRBV6-5 with TRBJ2-7, with D tentatively TRBD1 (6 bases). Trimming took 2 bases from V and 5 from J, leaving 16 bases between them. This CDR3 contains 15 residues. From germline, CDR1 is MNHEY and CDR2 SVGAGI.

This clone showed up just once. The chain uses TRBV7-9 and TRBJ2-7; 11 nucleotides match TRBD2. This CDR3 is built from 16 residues. V gave up 7 bases and J gave up 2 bases; unmatched junction bases: 10. Germline values: CDR1 SEHNR, CDR2 FQNEAQ (reference sequence). CDR3 protein: CASTLLAGGLAYEQYF. For the CDR3, the DNA is TGTGCCAGCACCCTCCTAGCGGGAGGCCTCGCCTACGAGCAGTACTTC.

The gene calls are TRBV5-1 and TRBJ2-5; D might be TRBD1 (6 bases). The last part of the DNA fits TRBJ2-7 better; the J call may be wrong. The CDR3 has 14 residues. Germline CDR1 reads SGHRS; CDR2 reads YFSETQ. As DNA, the CDR3 is TGCGCCAGCAGCCAAAGACAGGATACCTACGAGCAGTACTTC. It yields the protein CASSQRQDTYEQYF.

V gene TRBV28 combines with J gene TRBJ2-1, with TRBD2 identical over 8 bases. Germline trimming cut 8 bases from V and 3 bases from J; bases unmatched to any gene: 6. The V gene's germline CDR1 is MDHEN and CDR2 SYDVKM. The CDR3 has 14 residues. In nucleotides, the CDR3 is TGTGCCAGCGGCTCTAGCGGGCGCTACAATGAGCAGTTCTTC. This sequence encodes CASGSSGRYNEQFF.

The chain recombines TRBV5-1 with TRBJ2-1; 10 bases are shared with TRBD2. CDR1 and CDR2 (germline): SGHRS, YFSETQ. V shed 2 bases, J shed 1 base, and the junction held 6 bases outside the gene matches. The CDR3 is 17 residues long. In DNA, the CDR3 is TGCGCCAGCAGCTTCCTAGCGGGAGTGGGTTCCTACAATGAGCAGTTCTTC. This sequence encodes CASSFLAGVGSYNEQFF.

The genes are TRBV4-2 and TRBJ2-7; possible D gene TRBD2, 6 bases. Germline lookup yields CDR1 LGHNA and CDR2 YNFKEQ. The CDR3 runs 15 residues. The germline V and J ends were trimmed by 0 bases and 4 bases, with 13 bases remaining between them. CDR3 sequence reads: CASSQERDLSYEQYF. CDR3 DNA: TGTGCCAGCAGCCAAGAACGGGACTTGTCGTACGAGCAGTACTTC.

The chain couples TRBV29-1 to TRBJ2-7; 8 bases line up with TRBD1. V gave up 2 bases and J gave up 6 bases; unmatched junction bases: 6. This CDR3 spans 13 amino acids. Germline assignment: CDR1 SQVTM and CDR2 ANQGSEA. The CDR3 DNA follows: TGCAGCGTTGAAAGTGACAGGGGCCGCGAGCAGTACTTC. This sequence encodes CSVESDRGREQYF.

The chain couples TRBV28 to TRBJ2-7; 10 nucleotides agree with TRBD1. J gave up 6 bases and V 6 bases, and 14 bases lay outside the gene matches. This CDR3 region has 16 residues. Germline V gives CDR1 MDHEN, CDR2 SYDVKM. CDR3: CASSPTLGQGGVEQYF. In DNA form, the CDR3 reads TGTGCCAGCAGCCCGACCCTTGGACAGGGGGGGGTCGAGCAGTACTTC.

This clone was detected a few times. The rearrangement joins TRBV19 to TRBJ1-5; a weak D match, TRBD1 (5 bases). Trimming left V 7 bases short and J 4 bases short, with 20 bases between. Germline CDR1 and CDR2: LNHDA and SQIVND (reference sequence). This CDR3 spans 16 amino acids. The CDR3 nucleotides are TGTGCCAGTAAGGGGCCCATGGGCAGAACGAATCAGCCCCAGCATTTT. Translated: CASKGPMGRTNQPQHF.

V gene TRBV11-2 combines with J gene TRBJ2-7; D is perhaps TRBD1 or TRBD2 (5 bases each). This CDR3 has 12 residues. V lost 7 bases and J 2 bases, leaving 9 bases between the germline ends. Looked up from germline, CDR1 is SGHAT and CDR2 is FQNNGV. Here the CDR3 reads CASTGTTYEQYF. As DNA, the CDR3 is TGTGCCAGCACCGGGACCACCTACGAGCAGTACTTC.